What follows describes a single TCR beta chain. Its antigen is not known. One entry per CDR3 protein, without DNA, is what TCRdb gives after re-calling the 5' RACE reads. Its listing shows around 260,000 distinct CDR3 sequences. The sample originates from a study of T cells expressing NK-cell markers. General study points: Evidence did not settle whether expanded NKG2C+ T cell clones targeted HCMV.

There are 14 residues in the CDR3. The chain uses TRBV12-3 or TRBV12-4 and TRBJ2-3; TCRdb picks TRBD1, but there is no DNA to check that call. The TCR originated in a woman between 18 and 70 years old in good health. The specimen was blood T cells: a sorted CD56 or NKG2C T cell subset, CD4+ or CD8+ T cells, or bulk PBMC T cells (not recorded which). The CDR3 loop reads CASSLSRGTDTQYF.